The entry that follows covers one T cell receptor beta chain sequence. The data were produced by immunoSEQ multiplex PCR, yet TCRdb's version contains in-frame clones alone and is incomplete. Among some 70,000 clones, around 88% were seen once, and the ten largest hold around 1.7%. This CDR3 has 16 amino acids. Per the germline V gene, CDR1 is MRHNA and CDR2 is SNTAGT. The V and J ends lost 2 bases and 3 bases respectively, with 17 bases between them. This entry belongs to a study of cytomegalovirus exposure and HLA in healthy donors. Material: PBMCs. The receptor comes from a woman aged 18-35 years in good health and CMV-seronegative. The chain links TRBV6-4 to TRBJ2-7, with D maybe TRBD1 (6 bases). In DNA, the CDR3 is TGTGCCAGCAGTGACGGGCAGGGGAAGGGGTACTACGAGCAGTACTTC. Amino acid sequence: CASSDGQGKGYYEQYF.